The sample holds many counts of the clone carrying this T cell receptor (beta chain). Its antigen remains unknown. This beta chain appears as a stray read in a library generated for alpha chains; its size is not informative. This specimen comes from a study of spatial heterogeneity in lung cancer. Background on the study: There were consistently more beta-chain sequences detected than alpha-chain sequences. General study results and limits: Counts that tracked tumor mutation counts were those of expanded intratumoral alpha and beta TCRs.

Germline lookup yields CDR1 DFQATT and CDR2 SNEGSKA (reference sequence). The CDR3 has 14 residues. The V and J ends lost 4 bases and 3 bases, in that order; junction bases with no gene match: 8. In TCRdb, the 5' RACE reads were re-called with MiXCR into one record per CDR3 protein. The profile shows 15,000 to 20,000 distinct CDR3 sequences, 4.5% to 7.5% of them singletons. Time point here: sample taken at primary tumor resection. Sequences were derived from lung tumor tissue, sampled at surgery. The clonotype originates from a female donor with early-stage non-small cell lung cancer. V and J are TRBV20-1 and TRBJ2-7; 8 bases map to TRBD1. The CDR3 DNA reads TGCAGTGCTAATTTAGGGACAGGCGGCTACGAGCAGTACTTC. This gives the protein CSANLGTGGYEQYF.